Listed below are T cell receptor beta chains from one sample, sequenced in a study of cytomegalovirus exposure and HLA in healthy donors. The data were produced by immunoSEQ multiplex PCR, yet TCRdb's version contains in-frame clones alone and is incomplete. The profile shows under 250,000 clones, about 90% of them singletons. Sequencing was carried out using PBMCs. The receptors were gathered from a man aged 18-30 years in good health and CMV-seropositive. Each CDR3 is given with its conserved first and last residue. The order of the fields is J gene, V gene, D gene, clone size, CDR3 DNA, CDR3 protein. A D gene is named only where the DNA matches it firmly. Some rows mark clone size as missing; the rest say once, few, many or name a class of expanded clone.

J: TRBJ2-7; V: TRBV5-1; D: .; size: .; DNA: TGCGCCAGCAGCTTACAGGGATCCTACGAGCAGTACTTC; CDR3: CASSLQGSYEQYF
J: TRBJ1-2; V: TRBV6-1; D: .; size: .; DNA: TGTGCCAGCAGTGAAGTCGGGGATAGCTATGGCTACACCTTC; CDR3: CASSEVGDSYGYTF
J: TRBJ2-6; V: TRBV28; D: TRBD1; size: once; DNA: TGTGCCAGCAGTCCCTCAGGGACAGGGGGTTATGGGGCCAACGTCCTGACTTTC; CDR3: CASSPSGTGGYGANVLTF
J: TRBJ2-7; V: TRBV6-1; D: .; size: .; DNA: TGTGCCAGCAGTGGGCGGATAACAGGGATAGCGCCACGGAGCTCCTACGAGCAGTACTTC; CDR3: CASSGRITGIAPRSSYEQYF
J: TRBJ1-2; V: TRBV5-1; D: .; size: .; DNA: TGCGCCAGCAGCTTGATAGGGCTCCCTGAAGAAGGCTACACCTTC; CDR3: CASSLIGLPEEGYTF
J: TRBJ1-2; V: TRBV19; D: TRBD1; size: .; DNA: TGTGCCAGTAGTATTCGGTTGGAGGACAGGAGATATGGCTACACCTTC; CDR3: CASSIRLEDRRYGYTF
J: TRBJ1-2; V: TRBV29-1; D: .; size: once; DNA: TGCAGCGTTGGGGCTGGGGCGGGCTGGGACTACACCTTC; CDR3: CSVGAGAGWDYTF
J: TRBJ2-1; V: TRBV9; D: TRBD2; size: .; DNA: TGTGCCAGCAGCCCGTCGGGACTAGCGGCGGGCAATGAGCAGTTCTTC; CDR3: CASSPSGLAAGNEQFF
J: TRBJ2-3; V: TRBV14; D: .; size: .; DNA: TGTGCCAGCAGCCAAGATAGGGTTTCGGGTGGAAATACGCAGTATTTT; CDR3: CASSQDRVSGGNTQYF
J: TRBJ2-3; V: TRBV6-4; D: TRBD2; size: .; DNA: TGTGCCAGCAGTCGACTAGCGGGAGCTAAAGATACGCAGTATTTT; CDR3: CASSRLAGAKDTQYF
J: TRBJ2-7; V: TRBV28; D: TRBD1; size: .; DNA: TGTGCCAGCAGTTGGACAGGGGACGCCTACGAGCAGTACTTC; CDR3: CASSWTGDAYEQYF
J: TRBJ1-5; V: TRBV7-9; D: .; size: .; DNA: TGTGCCAGCAGCTTGGGGACCGGGACAACCAGTCAGCCCCAGCATTTT; CDR3: CASSLGTGTTSQPQHF
J: TRBJ1-5; V: TRBV7-8; D: .; size: .; DNA: TGTGCCAGCAGCCTAAGACAGAATCAGCCCCAGCATTTT; CDR3: CASSLRQNQPQHF
J: TRBJ2-3; V: TRBV5-5; D: .; size: few; DNA: TGTGCCAGCAGCTGGGGACGGTTTGGCACAGATACGCAGTATTTT; CDR3: CASSWGRFGTDTQYF
J: TRBJ2-7; V: TRBV11-2; D: .; size: .; DNA: TGTGCCAGCAGCTTAGAGACTAGCTACGAGCAGTACTTC; CDR3: CASSLETSYEQYF
J: TRBJ2-7; V: TRBV19; D: .; size: .; DNA: TGTGCCAGTAAGGGTTCAGGGGCCCCCTACGAGCAGTACTTC; CDR3: CASKGSGAPYEQYF
J: TRBJ1-2; V: TRBV6-5; D: .; size: .; DNA: TGTGCCAGCAGCAACGGCATCAACTATGGCTACACCTTC; CDR3: CASSNGINYGYTF
J: TRBJ2-1; V: TRBV6-1; D: TRBD2; size: .; DNA: TGTGCCAGCGATGTGAGCGGGGGTCTAGGGAGTGAGCAGTTCTTC; CDR3: CASDVSGGLGSEQFF
J: TRBJ1-1; V: TRBV18; D: TRBD1; size: .; DNA: TGTGCCAGCTCACCACGGTTTGGAGGACAGGGGAACACTGAAGCTTTCTTT; CDR3: CASSPRFGGQGNTEAFF
J: TRBJ1-5; V: TRBV30; D: .; size: .; DNA: TGTGCCTGGAGTACAGGTTACCCGAATCAGCCCCAGCATTTT; CDR3: CAWSTGYPNQPQHF
J: TRBJ2-7; V: TRBV29-1; D: .; size: .; DNA: TGCAGCGTTGAAATGGACAGTGGCTACGAGCAGTACTTC; CDR3: CSVEMDSGYEQYF
J: TRBJ2-7; V: TRBV15; D: TRBD2; size: .; DNA: TGTGCCACCAGCAGATCCCTAGCGGGCATCTCCTACGAGCAGTACTTC; CDR3: CATSRSLAGISYEQYF